This TCR beta chain was observed in a study of cytomegalovirus exposure and HLA in healthy donors (dated by TCRdb to the late 2010s). For context, the study as a whole: An earlier analysis of some 600 of the donors reported 276 Gb of sequence data and 100 million to 120 million unique TCR beta sequences obtained from about 200 million T cells. Typing coverage differed by locus: A, B, C, DRB1 and DQB1 were typed in roughly 620-630 donors, DQA1 in 500 to 550, DPA1 in over 600, and DPB1 in roughly 450. Along with the approximately 600-subject first cohort, a separate validation cohort of about 110 different subjects was used. The study used immunosequencing to profile the T cell repertoires of hundreds of subjects and linked those repertoires to cytomegalovirus serostatus. Alongside the repertoire data, information on donor age, sex, ethnicity and CMV serostatus was compiled. Rather than drawing on any new phenotypic data, the later analysis identified candidate immune exposures from TCR beta sequences and the way those sequences occurred across donors. Approximately 300 gigabases of sequencing data and 70 million to 100 million unique TCR sequences made up an early release that covered 500 to 650 HLA-typed donors. Roughly 5 DR-DQ haplotypes were handled as single units for association and clustering, since linkage in the cohort was strong. Every discovery cohort repertoire had been produced on one sequencing platform. In an earlier analysis of 587 of the donors, high-throughput TCR beta sequencing was used to judge whether each TCR beta V gene segment behaved as functional or pseudogenic. A later genetic analysis took genome-wide SNP genotypes for about 55% of the 666 donors and used that subset as a discovery cohort. On average, around 200,000 unique TCR beta nucleotide sequences were sequenced per donor among 300 to 500 genotyped donors of the cohort, with about 17% of those sequences being non-productive. The study combined high-throughput TCR immunosequencing, statistical association of individual TCRs with disease status, and machine learning to predict cytomegalovirus infection status. The aim of the study was to test whether cataloging public T cell receptors could identify signatures of past pathogen exposure. The genetic ancestry cluster associated with self-reported Caucasian donors included around 76% of the 350 to 500 genotyped donors. HLA typing included class I and class II loci at four-digit resolution. A later analysis re-analyzed previously published TCR beta repertoires from several hundred donors and added high-resolution HLA genotyping to study TCR occurrence patterns. The investigation overall reported the following: A later analysis found that TCR association rates varied across HLA loci, with DRB1 alleles showing the most associated TCRs and HLA-C alleles the fewest. In a later genetic analysis, a missense DCLRE1C variant was associated with V-gene and J-gene trimming of TCR beta chains, and the association was replicated in an independent cohort. A further reported finding was that TCR beta sequences accurately predicted the HLA-A and HLA-B alleles for most subjects in the first cohort. Roughly uniform sequencing depth across donors was assumed in presence/absence analyses, although this assumption may not hold. Only TCR beta chains were sequenced in this cohort, and the absence of alpha or paired-chain data limited detectable features. Across donors, most TCR sequences were observed very rarely, whereas some public TCRs were present in many individuals. A cluster of highly shared sequence variants was judged likely to be a technical artifact of the sequencing pipeline. An earlier analysis of 587 of the donors showed that most TCR beta V segments appeared in productive rearrangements either about 90% or about 30% of the time, which broadly matched IMGT annotations. Linkage disequilibrium might explain the correlated functional status among segregating V segments, but an unknown experimental factor could not be ruled out. The classifier was reported to diagnose cytomegalovirus status with high specificity and sensitivity in both the original cohort and the validation cohort. Compared with the roughly 720-donor mean, donors in an Asian-associated ancestry cluster had fewer N-insertions in productive TCRs, according to a later genetic analysis. A total of fewer than 200 TCR beta chains were listed by the study as associated with cytomegalovirus. In a later analysis, HLA-associated TCR beta chains were found to be more clonally expanded and to have lower generation probabilities than equally common non-associated chains. The authors suggested that the approach could potentially be extended to other disease states and immunological phenotypes. Immune exposure information for the cohort was limited to CMV serostatus. Because counts were too low, roughly 17 rarely observed V segments, including chromosome 9 orphons, were left out of the earlier analysis of approximately 500 of the donors. According to a later analysis, parvovirus B19, influenza, CMV and Epstein-Barr virus appeared linked to several top co-occurrence clusters. A later analysis found that most CMV-associated TCR beta chains appeared HLA-restricted, with HLA associations seemingly driven largely by CMV exposure. In vitro tests confirmed that three of the cytomegalovirus-associated TCR beta chains recognize cytomegalovirus antigens. Because some donors lacked HLA typing at each locus, the association tests relied only on the typed subset. Specific HLA alleles were associated with 15,000 to 20,000 TCR beta sequences at a false discovery rate of 0.05 in a later analysis. The 87-base-pair reads could not distinguish some IMGT-functional V segments, including TRBV6-2 and TRBV6-3, so those segments were excluded. When HLA alleles, especially DR and DQ, strongly co-occurred, attributing TCR associations to individual alleles was difficult.

Library creation used the immunoSEQ multiplex PCR assay. For the multiplex PCR, a mixture combining 60 forward primers for TCR Vbeta segments and 13 reverse primers for TCR Jbeta segments was used. The CDR3 region of rearranged TCR beta genes was amplified from genomic DNA by a multiplex PCR assay. Amplified TCR beta libraries were sequenced as 87-base-pair reads on the Illumina HiSeq System. The source study handled its data this way. A later analysis counted around 72 million unique TCR beta chains across the 666 repertoires, and roughly 10 million of these chains were shared by at least two donors. A nearest-neighbor algorithm error-corrected the raw reads and collapsed the reads into unique sequences, merging closely related sequences to remove PCR and sequencing errors. V, D and J gene segments were assigned by aligning CDR3 sequences to IMGT reference sequences. For a sequence to be retained, a match of at least six nucleotides to both a V gene segment and a J gene segment was required. A rearrangement counted as productive if the CDR3 had no stop codons and remained in frame with V and J, and every other rearrangement counted as non-productive. Following IMGT convention, CDR3 was defined as the stretch from the second conserved V-encoded cysteine to the conserved J-encoded phenylalanine. Sequences without an unambiguous match to a single V gene segment were excluded from the earlier analysis of about 630 of the donors. In an earlier analysis of more than 500 of the donors, a V segment was called functional when productive rearrangements were above 56.7%, and segregating when the standard deviation between donors exceeded 5%. A statistical classification framework was built to diagnose cytomegalovirus status from the catalog of TCR beta chain sequences. V and J gene assignment, in a later analysis, came from comparing TCR nucleotide sequences with IMGT/GENE-DB human TR gene sequences. In a later analysis, CDR3 sequences and most-parsimonious VDJ recombination scenarios were assigned using the TCRdist pipeline. In a later analysis, every TCR beta chain was defined by the combination of its CDR3 amino acid sequence and its V-gene family, and reads without a unique V-gene family were dropped. To address suspected cross-contamination and a sequencing artifact, a later analysis removed a few hundred highly shared, low-generation-probability nucleotide sequences. In a later analysis, a clonal expansion index was calculated for each public chain from normalized within-repertoire ranks of inferred template counts. Generation probabilities in a later analysis came from a VDJ recombination model fitted to out-of-frame rearrangements, and those results were checked against IGoR. Hypergeometric tests were used in a later analysis to score TCR-TCR, TCR-HLA and TCR-CMV co-occurrence, with a repertoire-size bias correction applied to the TCR pairs. In a later analysis, false discovery rates were estimated by permuting HLA or CMV assignments 20 times. A later analysis grouped co-occurring TCRs with DBSCAN, adding TCRdist sequence similarity when clustering within HLA-allele-positive subsets. Repertoires with fewer than 30,000 or more than 120,000 public chains were left out of co-occurrence clustering, as were five repertoires with anomalous nucleotide sharing. Here the immuneACCESS table is served through TCRdb, limited to in-frame sequences with V and J called. Missing clones are a known gap in these copies; in checked studies unresolved V genes cover under half, and the rest lacks a known reason. That table supplies the V and J calls and clone size; D and trimming were determined from the DNA. The sample includes about 210,000 clones, with about 84% observed a single time. Approximately 14% of the sample lies in the top ten.

The CDR3 sequence holds 14 residues, the cysteine and phenylalanine included. The retained sequence is limited to the CDR3, 42 bases, with the frame set at the first base. The germline V gene sets CDR1 to MNHEY and CDR2 to SVGAGI. V is trimmed back by 6 bases and J by 6 bases, and the junction contains 9 bases that no gene match accounts for. The cohort comprised 666 healthy bone marrow donors. At the time of sampling, every cohort member was nominally healthy, though immune exposures that went unrecorded were likely present. The donor was CMV seropositive and belonged to the group of about 290 seropositive cohort members. Each donor provided a peripheral blood sample, and peripheral blood mononuclear cells were used for TCR beta sequencing. The Qiagen DNeasy Blood Extraction Kit was used to extract genomic DNA from the blood cell samples. The table lists this clone with a count of one. Its antigen is not yet known. It has no much larger one-base neighbor in the sample; base qualities were not kept.

The rearranged segments are TRBV6-5 and TRBJ1-1, and TRBD1 aligns with 8 junction nucleotides. Sequences were obtained from PBMCs. The receptor was isolated from a woman aged 25-40 years in good health and CMV-seropositive. The DNA is TGTGCCAGCAGCCCTACAGGGGGTTTGGCTGAAGCTTTCTTT. Its translation is CASSPTGGLAEAFF.